One and the same sample provided the 2 T cell receptor beta chains below, sequenced in a study of blood T cells in healthy people across ages. A second about 7 to 12 cycle PCR used barcoded and J-beta primers. MiXCR, run by TCRdb on the 5' RACE reads, gives a single entry per CDR3 protein. The sample yields about a million distinct CDR3 sequences, approximately 50% seen once. The specimen sequenced was blood. The receptors shown here come from a woman in her sixties or seventies in good health.

Of note for this clonotype: A much larger clone differs by one base, so this may be a read error. The chain couples TRBV20-1 to TRBJ2-6; D gene uncertain. Germline CDR1 DFQATT, CDR2 SNEGSKA (reference sequence). The CDR3 length is 13 residues. CDR3 loop: CGAMRLGANVLTF. DNA of the CDR3: TGCGGTGCTATGCGCCTTGGGGCCAACGTCCTGACTTTC.

Ten or more counts support this clonotype. J is TRBJ2-7 and V is TRBV14; D is possibly TRBD2 (6 bases). Trimming took off 4 bases at V and 6 bases at J, with 10 bases between the two ends. Germline V gives CDR1 SGHDN, CDR2 FVKESK. The CDR3 extends over 12 amino acids. Here the CDR3 reads CASSRRGGEQYF. The CDR3 region has the DNA TGTGCCAGCAGCCGGAGGGGAGGCGAGCAGTACTTC.